These T cell receptor beta chains were read from a single sample in a study of blood T cells in healthy people across ages. TCRdb redid the calling of the 5' RACE reads with MiXCR, one entry per CDR3 protein. The profile covers roughly 2 million distinct CDR3 sequences, with around 50% appearing a single time and over 2% taken by the ten largest. The sample consisted of blood. The origin of the receptors is a woman aged 40 to 50 in good health. Both conserved end residues are part of each CDR3. The order of the fields is J gene, V gene, CDR3 protein.

j_gene: TRBJ2-6
v_gene: TRBV11-2
CDR3aa: CASSLAPYTGEPSGANVLTF

j_gene: TRBJ2-1
v_gene: TRBV4-3
CDR3aa: CASSQDRVPGSYNEQFF

j_gene: TRBJ2-5
v_gene: TRBV11-2
CDR3aa: CASTGVGREETQYF

j_gene: TRBJ2-3
v_gene: TRBV14
CDR3aa: CASSQIPPPGGDTQYF

j_gene: TRBJ2-7
v_gene: TRBV6-5
CDR3aa: CASSYGGTSYDSYEQYF

j_gene: TRBJ1-2
v_gene: TRBV6-5
CDR3aa: CASRDADRANGYTF

j_gene: TRBJ1-2
v_gene: TRBV29-1
CDR3aa: CSVEGAGYTF

j_gene: TRBJ1-2
v_gene: TRBV20-1
CDR3aa: CSARDPGDRGSNYGYTF

j_gene: TRBJ2-3
v_gene: TRBV20-1
CDR3aa: CSAKPQGQLAGGPDTQYF

j_gene: TRBJ1-2
v_gene: TRBV5-6
CDR3aa: CASSVPGENGNYGYTF

j_gene: .
v_gene: TRBV2
CDR3aa: CASSEDGEQYF

j_gene: TRBJ1-2
v_gene: TRBV2
CDR3aa: CASRGLKGYTF

j_gene: TRBJ2-7
v_gene: TRBV7-2
CDR3aa: CASSKWDRRTPTSFNEQYF

j_gene: TRBJ2-7
v_gene: TRBV7-2
CDR3aa: CASSLRRENEQYF

j_gene: TRBJ2-1
v_gene: TRBV5-1
CDR3aa: CASKNDGDNEQFF

j_gene: TRBJ2-1
v_gene: TRBV7-2
CDR3aa: CASIPWASGGLFYNEQFF

j_gene: TRBJ1-4
v_gene: TRBV4-2
CDR3aa: CASSQESGAAEKLFF

j_gene: TRBJ2-3
v_gene: TRBV29-1
CDR3aa: CSVAMGADTQYF

j_gene: TRBJ1-2
v_gene: TRBV10-3
CDR3aa: CAISRQGIGHGYTF

j_gene: TRBJ2-7
v_gene: TRBV19
CDR3aa: CASSIGAGTGDYEQYF

j_gene: TRBJ2-5
v_gene: TRBV27
CDR3aa: CASTEGGGFTYNEQYF

j_gene: TRBJ2-1
v_gene: TRBV5-1
CDR3aa: CASSLASVADEQFF